Listed here is a single T cell receptor beta chain. The data belong to a study of cytomegalovirus exposure and HLA in healthy donors. Between the trimmed V and J ends, which lost 2 bases and 2 bases, there was a span of 12 bases. The CDR3 totals 15 residues. CDR1 MDHEN and CDR2 SYDVKM come from the germline V gene. PCR involved 60 Vbeta and 13 Jbeta primers. Here immunoSEQ multiplex PCR was the method, and the copy in TCRdb shows in-frame clones only, minus some. The sample yields about 120,000 clones, roughly 80% seen once. The rearrangement joins TRBV28 to TRBJ2-5, with no clear D. The receptor's source is a man aged 25-45 years in good health and CMV-seronegative. Sequenced material: PBMCs. DNA for the CDR3: TGTGCCAGCAGTTTAGTAGGCTTCGGGCAAGAGACCCAGTACTTC. Translated: CASSLVGFGQETQYF.